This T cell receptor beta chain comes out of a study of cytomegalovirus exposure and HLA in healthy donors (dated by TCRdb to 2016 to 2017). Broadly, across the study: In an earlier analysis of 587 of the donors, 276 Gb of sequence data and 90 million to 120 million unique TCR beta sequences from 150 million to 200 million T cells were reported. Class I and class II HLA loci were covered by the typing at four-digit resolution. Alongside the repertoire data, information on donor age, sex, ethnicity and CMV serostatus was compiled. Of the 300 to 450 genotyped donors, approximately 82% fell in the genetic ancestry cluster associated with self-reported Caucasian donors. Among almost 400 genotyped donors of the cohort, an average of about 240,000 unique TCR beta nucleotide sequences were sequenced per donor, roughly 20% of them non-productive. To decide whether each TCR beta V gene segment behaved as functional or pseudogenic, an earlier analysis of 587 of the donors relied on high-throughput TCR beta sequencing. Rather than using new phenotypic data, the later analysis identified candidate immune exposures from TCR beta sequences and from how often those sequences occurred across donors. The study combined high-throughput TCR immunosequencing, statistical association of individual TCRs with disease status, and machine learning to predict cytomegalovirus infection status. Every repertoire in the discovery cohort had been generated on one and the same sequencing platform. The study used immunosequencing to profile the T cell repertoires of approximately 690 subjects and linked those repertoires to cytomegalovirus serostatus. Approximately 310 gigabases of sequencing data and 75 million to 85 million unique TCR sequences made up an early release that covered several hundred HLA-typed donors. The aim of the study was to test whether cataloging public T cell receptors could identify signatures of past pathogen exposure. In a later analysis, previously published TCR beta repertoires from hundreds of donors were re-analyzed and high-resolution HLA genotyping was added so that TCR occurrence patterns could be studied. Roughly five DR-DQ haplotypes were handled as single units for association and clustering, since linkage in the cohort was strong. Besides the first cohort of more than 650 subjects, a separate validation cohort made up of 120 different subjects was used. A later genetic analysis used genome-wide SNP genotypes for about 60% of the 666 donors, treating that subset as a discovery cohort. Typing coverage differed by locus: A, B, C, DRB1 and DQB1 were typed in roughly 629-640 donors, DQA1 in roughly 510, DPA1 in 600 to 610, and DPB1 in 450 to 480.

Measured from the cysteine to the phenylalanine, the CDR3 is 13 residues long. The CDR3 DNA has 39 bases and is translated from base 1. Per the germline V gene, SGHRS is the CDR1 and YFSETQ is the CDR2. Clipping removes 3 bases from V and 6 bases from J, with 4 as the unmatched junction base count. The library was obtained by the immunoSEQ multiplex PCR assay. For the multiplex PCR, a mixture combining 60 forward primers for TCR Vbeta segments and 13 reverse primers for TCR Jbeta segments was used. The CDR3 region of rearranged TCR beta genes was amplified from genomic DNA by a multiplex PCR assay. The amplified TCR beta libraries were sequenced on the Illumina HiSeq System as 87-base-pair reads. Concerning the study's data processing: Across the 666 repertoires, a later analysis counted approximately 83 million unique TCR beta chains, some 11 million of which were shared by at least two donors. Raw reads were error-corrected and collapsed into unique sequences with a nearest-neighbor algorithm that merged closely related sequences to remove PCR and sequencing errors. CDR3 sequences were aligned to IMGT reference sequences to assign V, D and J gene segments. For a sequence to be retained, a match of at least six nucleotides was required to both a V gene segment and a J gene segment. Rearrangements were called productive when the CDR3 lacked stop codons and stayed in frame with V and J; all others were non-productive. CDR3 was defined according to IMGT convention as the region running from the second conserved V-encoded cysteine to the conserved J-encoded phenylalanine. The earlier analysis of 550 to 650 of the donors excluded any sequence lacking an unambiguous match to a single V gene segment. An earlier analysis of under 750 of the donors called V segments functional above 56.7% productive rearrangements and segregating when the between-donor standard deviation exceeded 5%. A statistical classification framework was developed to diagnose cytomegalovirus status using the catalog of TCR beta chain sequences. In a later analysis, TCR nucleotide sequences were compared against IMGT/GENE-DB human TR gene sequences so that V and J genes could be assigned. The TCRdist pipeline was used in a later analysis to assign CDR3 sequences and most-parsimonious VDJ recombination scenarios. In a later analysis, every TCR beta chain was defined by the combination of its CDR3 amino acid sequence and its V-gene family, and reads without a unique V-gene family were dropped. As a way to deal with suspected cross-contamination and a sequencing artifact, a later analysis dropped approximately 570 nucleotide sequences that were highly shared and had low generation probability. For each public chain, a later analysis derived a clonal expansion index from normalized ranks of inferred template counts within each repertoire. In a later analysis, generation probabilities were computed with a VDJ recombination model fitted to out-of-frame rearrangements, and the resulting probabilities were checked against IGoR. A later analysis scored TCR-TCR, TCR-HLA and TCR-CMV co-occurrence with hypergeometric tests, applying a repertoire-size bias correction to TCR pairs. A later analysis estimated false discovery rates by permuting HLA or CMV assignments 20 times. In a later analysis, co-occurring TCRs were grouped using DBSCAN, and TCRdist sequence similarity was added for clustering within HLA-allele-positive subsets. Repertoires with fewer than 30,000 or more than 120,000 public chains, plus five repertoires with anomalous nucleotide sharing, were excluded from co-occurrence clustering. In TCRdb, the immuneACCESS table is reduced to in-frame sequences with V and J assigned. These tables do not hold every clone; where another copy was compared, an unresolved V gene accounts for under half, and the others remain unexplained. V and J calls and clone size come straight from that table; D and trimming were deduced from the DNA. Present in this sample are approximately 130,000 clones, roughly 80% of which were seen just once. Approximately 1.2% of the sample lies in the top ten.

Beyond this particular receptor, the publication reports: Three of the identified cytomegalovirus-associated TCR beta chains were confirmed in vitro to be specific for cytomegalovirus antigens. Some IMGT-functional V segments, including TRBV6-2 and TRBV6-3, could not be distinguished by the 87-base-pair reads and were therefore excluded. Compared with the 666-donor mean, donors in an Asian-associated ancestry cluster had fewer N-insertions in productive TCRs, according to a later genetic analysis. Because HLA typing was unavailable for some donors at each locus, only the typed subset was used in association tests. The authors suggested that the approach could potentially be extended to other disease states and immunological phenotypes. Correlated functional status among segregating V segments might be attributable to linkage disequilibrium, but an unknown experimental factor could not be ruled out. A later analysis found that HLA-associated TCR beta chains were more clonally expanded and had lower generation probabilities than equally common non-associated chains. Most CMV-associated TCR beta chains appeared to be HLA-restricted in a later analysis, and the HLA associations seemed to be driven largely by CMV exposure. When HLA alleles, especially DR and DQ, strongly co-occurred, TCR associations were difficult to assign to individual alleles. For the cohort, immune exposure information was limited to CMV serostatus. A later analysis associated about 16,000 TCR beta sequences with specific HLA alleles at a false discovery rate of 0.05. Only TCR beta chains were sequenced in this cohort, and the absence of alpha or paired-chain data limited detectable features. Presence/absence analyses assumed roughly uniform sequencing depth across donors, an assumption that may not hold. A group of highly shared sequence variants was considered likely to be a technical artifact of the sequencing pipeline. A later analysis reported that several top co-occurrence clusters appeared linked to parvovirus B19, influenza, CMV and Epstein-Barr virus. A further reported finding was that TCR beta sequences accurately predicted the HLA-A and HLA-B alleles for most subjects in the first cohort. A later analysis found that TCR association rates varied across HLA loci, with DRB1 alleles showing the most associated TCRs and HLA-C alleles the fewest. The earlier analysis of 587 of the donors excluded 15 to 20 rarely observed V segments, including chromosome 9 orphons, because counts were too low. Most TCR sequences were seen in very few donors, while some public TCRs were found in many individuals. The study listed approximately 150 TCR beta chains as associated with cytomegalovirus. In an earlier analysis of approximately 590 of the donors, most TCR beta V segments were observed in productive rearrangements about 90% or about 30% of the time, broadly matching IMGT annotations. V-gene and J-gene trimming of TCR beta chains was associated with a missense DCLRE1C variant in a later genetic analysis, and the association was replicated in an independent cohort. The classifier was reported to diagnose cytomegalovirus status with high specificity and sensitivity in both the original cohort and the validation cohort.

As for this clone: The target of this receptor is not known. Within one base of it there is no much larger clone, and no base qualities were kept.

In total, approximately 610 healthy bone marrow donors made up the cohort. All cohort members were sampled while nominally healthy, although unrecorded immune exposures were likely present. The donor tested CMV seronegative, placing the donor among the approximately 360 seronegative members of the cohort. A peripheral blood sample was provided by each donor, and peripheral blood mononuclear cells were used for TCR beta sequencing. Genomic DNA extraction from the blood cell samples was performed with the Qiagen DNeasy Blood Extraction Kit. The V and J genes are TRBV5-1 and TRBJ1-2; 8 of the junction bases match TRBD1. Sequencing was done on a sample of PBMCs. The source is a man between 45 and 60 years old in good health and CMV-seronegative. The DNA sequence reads TGCGCCAGCAGCTCCGGACAGGGAGATGGCTACACCTTC. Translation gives CASSSGQGDGYTF.